This T cell receptor (beta chain) was captured by sequencing in a study of blood T cell repertoires in COVID-19. Study-wide context: There were acute and convalescent COVID-19 samples, and they came from the United States, Italy and Spain.

Data came from immunoSEQ multiplex PCR; TCRdb stores just in-frame clones and leaves some out. This repertoire shows around 280,000 clones, approximately 86% found once; its top ten account for about 2.2%. Germline V CDR1 and CDR2: LNHDA, SQIVND (reference sequence). The CDR3 consists of 18 residues. V lost 5 bases, J lost 4 bases, and 13 bases stayed unmatched. J is TRBJ2-7 and V is TRBV19; 14 nucleotides line up with TRBD2. Sequenced material: peripheral blood. The clonotype comes from a woman between 50 and 59 years old who had recovered from COVID-19. CDR3 in amino acids: CASSRRLTSGRAPYEQYF. Here the CDR3 DNA reads TGTGCCAGTAGTCGACGCTTGACTAGCGGGAGGGCCCCTTACGAGCAGTACTTC.